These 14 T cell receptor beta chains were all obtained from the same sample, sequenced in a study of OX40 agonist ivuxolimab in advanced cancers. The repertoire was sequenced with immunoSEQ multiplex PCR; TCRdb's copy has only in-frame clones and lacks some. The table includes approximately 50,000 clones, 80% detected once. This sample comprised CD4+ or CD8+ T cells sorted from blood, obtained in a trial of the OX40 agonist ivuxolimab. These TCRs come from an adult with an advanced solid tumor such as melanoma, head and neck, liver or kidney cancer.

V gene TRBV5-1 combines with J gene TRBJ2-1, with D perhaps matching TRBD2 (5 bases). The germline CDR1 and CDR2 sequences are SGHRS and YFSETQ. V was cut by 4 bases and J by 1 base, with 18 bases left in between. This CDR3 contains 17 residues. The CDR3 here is CASSRYSTPGSYNEQFF. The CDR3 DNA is TGCGCCAGCAGCCGGTACTCCACCCCGGGGTCCTACAATGAGCAGTTCTTC.

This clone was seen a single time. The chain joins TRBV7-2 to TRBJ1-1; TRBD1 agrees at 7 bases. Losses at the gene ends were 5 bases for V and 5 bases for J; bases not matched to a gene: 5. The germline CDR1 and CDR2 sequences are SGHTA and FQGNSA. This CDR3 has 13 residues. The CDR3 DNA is TGTGCCAGCAGCCCCCAGGGGGGTACTGAAGCTTTCTTT. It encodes CASSPQGGTEAFF. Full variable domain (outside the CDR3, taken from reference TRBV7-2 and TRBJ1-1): GAGVSQSPSNKVTEKGKDVELRCDPISGHTALYWYRQSLGQGLEFLIYFQGNSAPDKSGLPSDRFSAERTGGSVSTLTIQRTQQEDSAVYLCASSPQGGTEAFFGQGTRLTVV.

This chain's CDR3 is CASSQGWDQPQHF. DNA for the CDR3: TGCGCCAGCAGCCAAGGGTGGGACCAGCCCCAGCATTTT. This chain uses TRBV4-1 with TRBJ1-5, with a possible D match to TRBD1 (5 bases). The CDR3 has 13 residues. The germline CDR1 and CDR2 sequences are MGHRA and YSYEKL. Trimming left V 1 base short and J 7 bases short, with 8 bases between.

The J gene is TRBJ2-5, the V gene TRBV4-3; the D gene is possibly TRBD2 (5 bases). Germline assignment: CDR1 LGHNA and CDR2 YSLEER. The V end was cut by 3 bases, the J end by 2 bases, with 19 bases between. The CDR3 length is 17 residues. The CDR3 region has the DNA TGCGCCAGCAGCCAGGCTGGCGGGCTCGGGGTACAAGAGACCCAGTACTTC. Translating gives CASSQAGGLGVQETQYF.

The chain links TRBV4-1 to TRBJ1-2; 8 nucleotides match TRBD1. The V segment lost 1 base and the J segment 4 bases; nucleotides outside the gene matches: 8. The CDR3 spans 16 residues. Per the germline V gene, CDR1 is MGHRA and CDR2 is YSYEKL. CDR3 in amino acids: CASSQGGAGGAYGYTF. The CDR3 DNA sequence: TGCGCCAGCAGCCAAGGGGGGGCAGGGGGCGCCTATGGCTACACCTTC.

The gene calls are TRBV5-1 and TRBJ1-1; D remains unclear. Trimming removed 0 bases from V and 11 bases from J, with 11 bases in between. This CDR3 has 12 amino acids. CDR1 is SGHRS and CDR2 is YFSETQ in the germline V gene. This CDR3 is CASSLVSGWAFF. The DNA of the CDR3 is TGCGCCAGCAGCTTGGTTTCGGGATGGGCTTTCTTT.

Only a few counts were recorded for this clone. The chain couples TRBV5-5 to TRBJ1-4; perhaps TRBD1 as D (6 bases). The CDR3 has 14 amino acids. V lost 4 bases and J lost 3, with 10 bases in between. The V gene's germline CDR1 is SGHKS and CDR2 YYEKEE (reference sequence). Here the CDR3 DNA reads TGTGCCAGCAGCCGTACAGGGTCTAATGAAAAACTGTTTTTT. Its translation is CASSRTGSNEKLFF.

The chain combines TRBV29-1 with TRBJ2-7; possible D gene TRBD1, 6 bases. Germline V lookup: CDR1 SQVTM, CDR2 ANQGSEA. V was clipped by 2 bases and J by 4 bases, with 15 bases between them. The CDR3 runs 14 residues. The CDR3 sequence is CSVELDSPPYEQYF. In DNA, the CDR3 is TGCAGCGTTGAATTGGACAGTCCACCATACGAGCAGTACTTC.

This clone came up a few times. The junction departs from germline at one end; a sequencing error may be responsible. Here the CDR3 DNA reads TGTGCCACCAGTCTCGGGGGCTCCTACAATGAGCAGTTCTTC. It yields the protein CATSLGGSYNEQFF. V and J are TRBV6-6 and TRBJ2-1; possible D gene TRBD2, 6 bases. Germline lookup yields CDR1 MNHNY and CDR2 SVGAGI (reference sequence). The CDR3 has 14 amino acids.

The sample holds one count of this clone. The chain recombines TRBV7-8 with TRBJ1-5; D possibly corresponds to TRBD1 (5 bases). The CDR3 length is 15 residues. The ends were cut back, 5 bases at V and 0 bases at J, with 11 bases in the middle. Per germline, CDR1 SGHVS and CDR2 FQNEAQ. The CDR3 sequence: CASSGDRTSNQPQHF. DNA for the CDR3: TGTGCCAGCAGCGGCGACAGAACTAGCAATCAGCCCCAGCATTTT.

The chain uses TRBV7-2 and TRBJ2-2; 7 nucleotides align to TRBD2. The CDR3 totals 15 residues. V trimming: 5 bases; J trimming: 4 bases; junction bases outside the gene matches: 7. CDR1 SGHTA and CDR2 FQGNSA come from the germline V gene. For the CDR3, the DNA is TGTGCCAGCAGCCCCGGACTAGTCATCACCGGGGAGCTGTTTTTT. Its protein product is CASSPGLVITGELFF.

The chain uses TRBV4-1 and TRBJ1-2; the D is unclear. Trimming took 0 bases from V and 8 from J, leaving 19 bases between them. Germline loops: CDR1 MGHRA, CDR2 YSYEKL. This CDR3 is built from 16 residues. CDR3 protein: CASSQDHRAASWGYTF. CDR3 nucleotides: TGCGCCAGCAGCCAAGATCATAGGGCGGCATCGTGGGGCTACACCTTC.

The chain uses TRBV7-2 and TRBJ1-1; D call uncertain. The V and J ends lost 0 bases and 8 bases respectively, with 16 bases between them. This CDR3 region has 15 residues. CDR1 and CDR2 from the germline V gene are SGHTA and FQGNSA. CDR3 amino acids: CASSLASGGVLEAFF. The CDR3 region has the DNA TGTGCCAGCAGCTTAGCCTCGGGCGGTGTTTTAGAAGCTTTCTTT.

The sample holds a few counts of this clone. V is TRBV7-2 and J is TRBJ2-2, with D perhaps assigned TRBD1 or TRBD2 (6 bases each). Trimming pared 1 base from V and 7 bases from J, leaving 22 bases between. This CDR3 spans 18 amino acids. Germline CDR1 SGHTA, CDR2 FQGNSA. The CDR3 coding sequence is TGTGCCAGCAGCTTAGTTGGGGAGGTGGCAGGGGTAGGCGGGGAGCTGTTTTTT. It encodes CASSLVGEVAGVGGELFF.